These T cell receptor beta chains were read from a single sample in a study of graft-versus-host responses after intestinal transplantation. Sequencing was performed with immunoSEQ multiplex PCR; in TCRdb, only in-frame clones are kept and a portion is missing. The sample consists of roughly 53,000 clones, less than 95% of them appearing once. The specimen was PBMCs, collected roughly 660 days after intestinal transplant. These receptors all come from a human patient who received an intestinal transplant, so some T cells may come from the graft donor. CDR3s leave out the opening cysteine and the closing phenylalanine or tryptophan. Fields, in order: V gene, J gene, clone size, CDR3 protein. Rows give clone size only sometimes, using once, few, many, or a class for an expanded clone.

V: TRBV6-5
J: TRBJ1-4
size: NA
CDR3: ASSSKLGGHEKLF

V: TRBV25-1
J: TRBJ2-2
size: NA
CDR3: ASRSNAGTATGELF

V: TRBV7-6
J: TRBJ1-1
size: NA
CDR3: ASSLNGPSEAF

V: TRBV27
J: TRBJ2-7
size: NA
CDR3: ASSLYANSRNEQY

V: TRBV5-1
J: TRBJ2-7
size: NA
CDR3: ASSFRVPSYEQY

V: TRBV7-8
J: TRBJ1-6
size: NA
CDR3: ASSYGTGSSPLH

V: TRBV27
J: TRBJ2-2
size: NA
CDR3: ASSLGFGWTGELF

V: TRBV9
J: TRBJ2-3
size: once
CDR3: ASSVDLRGPTDTQY

V: TRBV18
J: TRBJ2-3
size: NA
CDR3: ASSRILRVSTDTQY

V: TRBV19
J: TRBJ1-2
size: NA
CDR3: ASKLQVGDYGYT

V: TRBV7-9
J: TRBJ1-5
size: NA
CDR3: ASRPTGVGNQPQH

V: TRBV18
J: TRBJ1-1
size: once
CDR3: ASSPPGTANTEAF

V: TRBV28
J: TRBJ2-1
size: NA
CDR3: ASRAAIGTVGEQF

V: TRBV2
J: TRBJ2-7
size: NA
CDR3: ASSRQGPYWDREQY

V: TRBV28
J: TRBJ2-3
size: NA
CDR3: AVQATPPDTQY

V: TRBV9
J: TRBJ2-2
size: NA
CDR3: ASSAQGVGTGELF

V: TRBV18
J: TRBJ2-3
size: NA
CDR3: ASSQGFTDTQY

V: TRBV12-5
J: TRBJ2-1
size: NA
CDR3: ASGPKTSGATREQF

V: TRBV2
J: TRBJ1-4
size: NA
CDR3: ASSEWVRWGTEAEKLF

V: TRBV19
J: TRBJ2-1
size: once
CDR3: ASSIGTGYYNEQF

V: TRBV21-1
J: TRBJ1-4
size: NA
CDR3: ASSNLTPGQGPTNEKLF

V: TRBV21-1
J: TRBJ2-7
size: NA
CDR3: AITGVRY

V: TRBV6-6
J: TRBJ1-5
size: NA
CDR3: ASRGTGGLIQPQH

V: TRBV11-1
J: TRBJ1-6
size: NA
CDR3: ASSTHRGSPLH

V: TRBV7-9
J: TRBJ2-5
size: NA
CDR3: ASSFPGLQETQY

V: TRBV6-5
J: TRBJ2-7
size: NA
CDR3: ASSRVRVQPYEQY